This T cell receptor beta chain originates from a study of cytomegalovirus exposure and HLA in healthy donors. This clone came up once. The CDR3 length is 14 residues. Germline values: CDR1 LNHNV, CDR2 YYDKDF (reference sequence). V was trimmed by 0 bases and J by 2 bases, leaving 8 bases between them. The PCR had 60 Vbeta and 13 Jbeta primers. The repertoire was sequenced with immunoSEQ multiplex PCR; TCRdb's copy has only in-frame clones and lacks some. Among 160,000 or so clones, 70% to 85% were seen once, and the ten largest hold approximately 0.69%. This sequence was found in a woman between 40 and 50 years old in good health and CMV-seronegative. The sequenced sample consisted of PBMCs. The J gene is TRBJ2-7, the V gene TRBV15; weak D call: TRBD2 (6 bases). The CDR3 region is CATSRDWGAYEQYF. CDR3 nucleotides: TGTGCCACCAGCAGAGATTGGGGGGCCTACGAGCAGTACTTC.